This TCR beta chain was recovered during a study of graft-versus-host responses after intestinal transplantation. The wider study: Multivisceral, liver-intestinal, or isolated intestinal grafts went to recipients. Induction using anti-thymocyte globulin, followed by tacrolimus and steroids for approximately 3 years, was given to all recipients. Whole-study findings and limits: HvG clone declines early post-transplant were associated with peak circulating GvH levels. The recipient marrow held GvH clones, and some of them showed up first in ileum or blood.

The CDR3 contains 15 residues. The germline CDR1 and CDR2 sequences are SEHNR and FQNEAQ (reference sequence). With 1 base removed from V and 0 bases from J, the gap between germline ends came to 8 bases. The assay was immunoSEQ multiplex PCR, and TCRdb's table has in-frame clones only and misses some. The table has about 86,000 clones, over 80% seen once. About this clone: The antigen is not known.

The sequenced sample was unstimulated CD8+ T cells sorted from spleen or lymph node cells, obtained before intestinal transplant. The chain employs TRBV7-9 and TRBJ2-3; D unresolved. This receptor was taken from a human donor who received an intestinal transplant. CDR3 protein: CASSLGVTSTDTQYF. The DNA for the CDR3 is TGTGCCAGCAGCTTAGGGGTCACCAGCACAGATACGCAGTATTTT.